This T cell receptor beta chain was captured in a study of response to subunit inactivated influenza vaccine. J lost 5 bases, V lost 3 bases, and 12 bases had no gene match. The CDR3 runs to 17 residues. The germline V gene encodes CDR1 LGHDT and CDR2 YNNKEL (reference sequence). Ten or more counts support this clonotype. TCRdb re-called the RT-PCR reads through MiXCR, storing one row per CDR3 protein. The sample has 500,000 to 650,000 distinct CDR3 sequences; 6% to 9% are singletons. The V and J genes are TRBV3-1 and TRBJ1-4; 7 bases agree with TRBD1. The sample here was PBMCs from blood, taken roughly 24 months after vaccination. This TCR came from a man aged 45 to 75 who received an inactivated influenza vaccine. DNA for the CDR3: TGTGCCAGCAGCCACGACTCGGCCGGGACAGAAAATGAAAAACTGTTTTTT. It yields the protein CASSHDSAGTENEKLFF.